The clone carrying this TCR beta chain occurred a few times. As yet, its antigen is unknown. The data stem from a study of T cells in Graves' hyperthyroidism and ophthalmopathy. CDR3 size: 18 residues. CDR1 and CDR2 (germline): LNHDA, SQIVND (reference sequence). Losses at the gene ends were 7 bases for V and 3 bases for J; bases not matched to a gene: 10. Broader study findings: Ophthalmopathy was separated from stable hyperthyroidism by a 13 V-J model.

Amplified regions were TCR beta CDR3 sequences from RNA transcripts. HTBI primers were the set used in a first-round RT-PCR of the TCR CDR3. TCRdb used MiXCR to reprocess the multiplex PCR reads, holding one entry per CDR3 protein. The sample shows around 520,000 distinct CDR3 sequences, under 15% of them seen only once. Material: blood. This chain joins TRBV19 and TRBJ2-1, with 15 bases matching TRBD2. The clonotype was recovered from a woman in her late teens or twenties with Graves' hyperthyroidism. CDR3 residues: CASTGLAGGLYVYNEQFF. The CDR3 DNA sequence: TGTGCCAGTACGGGACTAGCGGGAGGACTCTACGTCTACAATGAGCAGTTCTTC.